A selection of T cell receptor beta chains follows, all from one sample in a study of neoadjuvant nivolumab and ipilimumab in lung cancer. Some clones are missing from TCRdb's copy, which holds only in-frame ones; the method was immunoSEQ multiplex PCR. This table holds over 5,500 clones, less than 65% found once. Sequenced here: tumor tissue, sampled after neoadjuvant nivolumab, alone or with ipilimumab, at or shortly before surgery. The receptors here all came from an adult with non-small cell lung cancer. Each CDR3 is given with its conserved first and last residue. The D gene is left open where the match is weak. Clone size is not always given. Where it is, it says once, few, many or a class for expanded clones.

NA,TRBJ1-1,TRBD1,TRBV6-5,TGTGCCAGCACCCGACAGGGGGCTTTTTTTACTGAAGCTTTCTTT,CASTRQGAFFTEAFF
NA,TRBJ2-5,NA,TRBV7-2,TGTGCCAGCAGCTCCCATGGGGGGCAAGAGACCCAGTACTTC,CASSSHGGQETQYF
NA,TRBJ2-1,NA,TRBV5-4,TGTGCCAGCAGCCCACAACAGGTCTTAGGCGATGAGCAGTTCTTC,CASSPQQVLGDEQFF
medium-sized,TRBJ2-3,NA,TRBV30,TGTGCCTGGAGTGCGTCCGCAGATACGCAGTATTTT,CAWSASADTQYF
few,TRBJ2-6,NA,TRBV2,TGTGCCAGCAGACAGGGAGGGTCAGGGGCCAACGTCCTGACTTTC,CASRQGGSGANVLTF
NA,TRBJ2-1,NA,TRBV4-2,TGTGCCAGCAGCCAGGGGGTAGGCGGCGAAAATGAGCAGTTCTTC,CASSQGVGGENEQFF
NA,TRBJ2-5,NA,TRBV11-2,TGTGCCAGCAGCTTAGGGGGCGCGGGGTGGGAGACCCAGTACTTC,CASSLGGAGWETQYF
NA,TRBJ2-3,NA,TRBV30,TGTGCCTGGGAGGGGGGTGGGACTACGCAGTATTTT,CAWEGGGTTQYF
NA,TRBJ1-1,NA,TRBV7-9,TGTGCCAGCAGCCCTCTCGGGCAGACTGAAGCTTTCTTT,CASSPLGQTEAFF
medium-sized,TRBJ1-2,NA,TRBV6-6,TGTGCCAGCAGCTCAGACAGCGAGTCCGGCTACACCTTC,CASSSDSESGYTF
NA,TRBJ1-3,NA,TRBV30,TGTGCCTGGAGGACGGCGGGAGGGCGAAACACCATATATTTT,CAWRTAGGRNTIYF
NA,TRBJ2-1,TRBD2,TRBV28,TGTGCCAGCAGTGGCTCTAGCGGGAGGGTATTTGAGCAGTTCTTC,CASSGSSGRVFEQFF
NA,TRBJ2-1,TRBD2,TRBV6-1,TGTGCCAGCAGTCATGCTAGCGGGAGGAACAATGAGCAGTTCTTC,CASSHASGRNNEQFF
NA,TRBJ2-2,NA,TRBV6-5,TGTGCCAGCCTGCGGCCGGGGGGCTTCGGGGAGCTGTTTTTT,CASLRPGGFGELFF
NA,TRBJ1-1,NA,TRBV5-1,TGCGCCAGCAGCCGAACCCAGGGGTTCACTGAAGCTTTCTTT,CASSRTQGFTEAFF